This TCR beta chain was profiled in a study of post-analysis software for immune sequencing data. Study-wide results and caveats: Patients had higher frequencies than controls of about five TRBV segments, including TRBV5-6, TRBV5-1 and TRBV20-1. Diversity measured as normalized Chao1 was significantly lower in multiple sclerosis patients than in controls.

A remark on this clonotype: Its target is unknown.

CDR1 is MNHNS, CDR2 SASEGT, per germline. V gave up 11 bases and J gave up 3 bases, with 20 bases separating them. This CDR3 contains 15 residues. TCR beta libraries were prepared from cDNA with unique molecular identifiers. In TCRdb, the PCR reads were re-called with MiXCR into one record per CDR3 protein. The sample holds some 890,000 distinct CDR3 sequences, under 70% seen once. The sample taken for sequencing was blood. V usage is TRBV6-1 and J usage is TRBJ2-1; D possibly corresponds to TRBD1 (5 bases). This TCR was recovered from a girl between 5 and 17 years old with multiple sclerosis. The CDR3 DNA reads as TGTGCCGGCACGCTAGGTGGGGCGGACTACAATGAGCAGTTCTTC. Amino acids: CAGTLGGADYNEQFF.